The clone carrying this T cell receptor beta chain was recorded once. Assay used: immunoSEQ multiplex PCR; TCRdb lists only in-frame clones, some missing. The sample carries 100,000 or so clones, about 89% recorded once. The data originate from a study of PD-1 blockade in classical Hodgkin lymphoma. Relapse after autologous stem cell transplantation occurred in every patient, and brentuximab vedotin exposure varied. V was clipped by 5 bases and J by 7 bases, with 15 bases between them. Germline values: CDR1 MGHRA, CDR2 YSYEKL. The CDR3 extends over 13 amino acids. J is TRBJ2-7 and V is TRBV4-1; a possible D gene is TRBD1 (5 bases). The TCR originated in a human donor with classical Hodgkin lymphoma. The sequences come from peripheral blood mononuclear cells (PBMCs), collected before the second cycle of nivolumab. The CDR3 reads CASSTNGASEQYF. In nucleotides, the CDR3 is TGCGCCAGCAGCACAAATGGGGCCTCAGAGCAGTACTTC.